This record covers a single T cell receptor beta chain. In its sample, this clonotype was seen a few times. It lacks a known antigen. The sample holds no much larger clone one base away, and base qualities are not on file. A distance of 8 bases separates the germline ends of V and J, which lose 2 bases and 0 bases respectively. The CDR3 contains 13 residues, cysteine and phenylalanine counted. Of all the DNA, just the CDR3 is kept, 39 bases in frame from base 1. The germline V gene provides CDR1 SQVTM and CDR2 ANQGSEA. The roughly 39 donors, aged about 6 to 100 years, were systemically healthy Caucasian individuals from Russia. Each donor gave 8 to 10 milliliters of peripheral blood, drawn into EDTA-treated Vacutainer tubes. Ficoll-Paque density-gradient centrifugation was used to isolate PBMCs, with at least 7 million obtained per sample. Trizol reagent was used to extract total RNA from PBMCs, with at least 5 micrograms per sample. For every donor, flow cytometry on a PBMC aliquot measured the percentage of naive CD45RAhigh/CD27high T cells.

These data are taken from a study of blood T cells in healthy people across ages (dated by TCRdb to the mid-2010s). Background for the entire study: In model experiments, template switching captured about one uniquely barcoded TCR beta cDNA molecule for every two T cells. Using the same blood draw, the study looked at two additional independent replicas of 1 million unique cDNA reads for two donors, one aged 18 to 30 and the other aged 80 or older. The donors were split into four age groups: young (average about 16 years), middle-aged (roughly 42), aged (approximately 60) and long-lived (approximately 80). To avoid experimental bias, donors of different ages were randomly spread across the sequencing lanes. Using deep sequencing normalized with unique cDNA molecular identifiers, the study measured how TCR beta repertoire diversity changes with age. Study-wide conclusions, independent of this receptor: Compared with the aged group, more naive CD4+ T cells, fewer expanded clones and increased TCR diversity were shown by the long-lived group, suggesting age selection. Donor CMV infection status was unknown, potentially confounding age-related changes in expanded clonotypes. Since profiling was done on bulk unsorted PBMCs, naive and antigen-experienced compartments could not be conclusively compared. The percentage of naive T cells measured by flow cytometry correlated strongly with observed TCR beta diversity. Estimates of total diversity from one million sequenced T cells were regarded as lower bounds and underestimates. Observed TCR beta diversity per million T cells fell roughly linearly with age, and a significant reduction was already apparent by age about 38.

Receptors were amplified or captured by 5' RACE. A second PCR of roughly 7 to 11 cycles was performed with a sample-barcoded 5' primer and a J-beta primer mix. A unique molecular identifier was introduced onto each TCR beta cDNA molecule by a template-switch 5' adaptor carrying 12 random nucleotides. Each sample yielded at least 2.5 million CDR3-containing paired-end reads. First-strand cDNA synthesis was performed from all RNA using the Mint cDNA synthesis kit, with priming by a TRBC-specific oligonucleotide. After uracil-DNA glycosylase treatment, a first 18-cycle PCR used universal primers M1SS and BC2_uni_R on all cDNA. Per the original workflow: Each sample was normalized by randomly selecting 1 million high-quality reads, each carrying a distinct molecular identifier. Reads with shared molecular identifiers were discarded instead of being binned into consensus sequences. MiTCR, set to a Q25 quality threshold and the strictest error-elimination algorithm, was used for CDR3 identification, clonotype clustering and error correction. A nonparametric unseen species model using Euler transformation provided a lower-bound estimate of total TCR beta diversity. Using fastp at Q25 and MiXCR, TCRdb reprocessed the public reads and kept productive beta chains. Rows are unified per CDR3 protein, each entry keeping the most common DNA and genes. These V and J calls are TCRdb output, not the study's own analysis. The sample data list approximately 2,000,000 distinct CDR3 sequences, and approximately 39% of these were observed just once. 23% of the sample rests with the top ten.

Material: blood. This receptor was obtained from a human donor in good health. The rearranged segments are TRBV29-1 and TRBJ2-7; matching of 5 bases hints at TRBD2 as the D gene. The CDR3 region reads CSVEYGDSYEQYF. Here is the DNA: TGCAGCGTTGAATACGGGGACTCCTACGAGCAGTACTTC.